Sequencing of this TCR beta chain was carried out in a study of CD8+ T cells in alopecia areata. RNA extraction and reverse transcription yielded cDNA as sequencing template. TCRdb's table, derived via immunoSEQ multiplex PCR, lists solely in-frame clones and lacks some. The table has 150,000 to 200,000 clones, roughly 60% seen once. The treatment denotes: oral pan-JAK inhibitor, 5-10 mg twice daily. This clone was recorded a few times. V was pared by 5 bases and J by 6 bases, with 8 bases of the junction left unmatched. The CDR3 is 15 amino acids. CDR1 is SGHTA, CDR2 FQGTGA, per germline. Sample: CD4+ T cells sorted from blood, taken at week 24, from a patient treated with tofacitinib. This TCR came from a human donor with alopecia areata. The rearrangement links TRBV7-3 to TRBJ2-2; 8 positions match TRBD2. The CDR3 coding sequence is TGTGCCAGCAGCCGGACTAGCTATTGGTCCGGGGAGCTGTTTTTT. Its protein is CASSRTSYWSGELFF.